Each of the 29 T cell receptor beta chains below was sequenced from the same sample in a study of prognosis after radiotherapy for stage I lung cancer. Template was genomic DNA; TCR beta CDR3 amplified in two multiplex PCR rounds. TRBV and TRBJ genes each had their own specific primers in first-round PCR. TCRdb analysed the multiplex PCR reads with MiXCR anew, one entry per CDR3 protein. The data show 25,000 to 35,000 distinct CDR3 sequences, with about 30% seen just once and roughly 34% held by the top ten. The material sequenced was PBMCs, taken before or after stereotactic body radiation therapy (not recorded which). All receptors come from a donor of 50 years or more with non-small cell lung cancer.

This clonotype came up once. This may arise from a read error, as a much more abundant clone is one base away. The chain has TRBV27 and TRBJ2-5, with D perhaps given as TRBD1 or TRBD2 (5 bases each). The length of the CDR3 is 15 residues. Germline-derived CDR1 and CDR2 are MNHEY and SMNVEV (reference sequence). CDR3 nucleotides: TGTGCCAACAGTTTTTCCTGGGGGTACCAAGAGACCCAGTACTTC. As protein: CANSFSWGYQETQYF.

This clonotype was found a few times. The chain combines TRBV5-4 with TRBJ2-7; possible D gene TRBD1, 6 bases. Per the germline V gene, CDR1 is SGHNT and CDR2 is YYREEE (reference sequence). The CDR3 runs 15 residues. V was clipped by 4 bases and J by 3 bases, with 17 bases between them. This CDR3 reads CASSTYRAQGYEQYF. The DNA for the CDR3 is TGTGCCAGCAGCACCTACAGGGCCCAGGGCTACGAGCAGTACTTC.

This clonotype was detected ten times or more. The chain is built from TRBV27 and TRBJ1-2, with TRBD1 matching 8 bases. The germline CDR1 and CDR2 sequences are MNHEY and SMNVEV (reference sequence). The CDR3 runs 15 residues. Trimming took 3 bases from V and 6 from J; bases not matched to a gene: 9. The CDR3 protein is CASSFFGQGAHGYTF. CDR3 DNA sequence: TGTGCCAGCAGTTTTTTTGGGCAGGGGGCTCATGGCTACACCTTC.

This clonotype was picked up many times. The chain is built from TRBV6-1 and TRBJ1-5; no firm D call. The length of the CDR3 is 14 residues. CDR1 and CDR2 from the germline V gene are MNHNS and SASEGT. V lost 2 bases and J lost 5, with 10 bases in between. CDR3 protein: CASSEISPHQPQHF. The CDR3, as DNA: TGTGCCAGCAGTGAAATCTCACCCCATCAGCCCCAGCATTTT.

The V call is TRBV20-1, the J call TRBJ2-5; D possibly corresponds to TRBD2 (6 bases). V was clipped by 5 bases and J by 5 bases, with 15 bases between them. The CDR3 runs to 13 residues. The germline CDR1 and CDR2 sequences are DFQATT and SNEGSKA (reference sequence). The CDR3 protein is CSAPDYQGETQYF. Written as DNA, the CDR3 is TGCAGTGCTCCGGACTATCAAGGGGAGACCCAGTACTTC.

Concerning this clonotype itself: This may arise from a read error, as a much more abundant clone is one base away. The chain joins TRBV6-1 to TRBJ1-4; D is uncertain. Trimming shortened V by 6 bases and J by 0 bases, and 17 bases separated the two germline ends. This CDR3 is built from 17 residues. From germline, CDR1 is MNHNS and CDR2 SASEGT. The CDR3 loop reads CASRLDPVGATNEKLFF. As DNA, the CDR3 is TGTGCCAGCAGACTCGACCCTGTTGGAGCAACTAATGAAAAACTGTTTTTT.

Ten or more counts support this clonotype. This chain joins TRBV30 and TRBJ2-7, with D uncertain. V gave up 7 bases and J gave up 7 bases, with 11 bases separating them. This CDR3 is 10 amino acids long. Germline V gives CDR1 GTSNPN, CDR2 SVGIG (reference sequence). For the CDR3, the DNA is TGTGCCTCGCCGATAGGGGAGCAGTACTTC. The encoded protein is CASPIGEQYF. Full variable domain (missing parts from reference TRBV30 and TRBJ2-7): SQTIHQWPATLVQPVGSPLSLECTVEGTSNPNLYWYRQAAGRGLQLLFYSVGIGQISSEVPQNLSASRPQDRQFILSSKKLLLSDSGFYLCASPIGEQYFGPGTRLTVT.

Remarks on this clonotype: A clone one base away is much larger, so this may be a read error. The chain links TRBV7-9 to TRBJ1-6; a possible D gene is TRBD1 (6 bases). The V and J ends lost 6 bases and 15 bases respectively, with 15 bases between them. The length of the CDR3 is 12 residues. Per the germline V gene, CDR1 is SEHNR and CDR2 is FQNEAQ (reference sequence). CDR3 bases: TGTGCCAGCAGATCTGGGGCGGGACACCTCCACTTT. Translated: CASRSGAGHLHF.

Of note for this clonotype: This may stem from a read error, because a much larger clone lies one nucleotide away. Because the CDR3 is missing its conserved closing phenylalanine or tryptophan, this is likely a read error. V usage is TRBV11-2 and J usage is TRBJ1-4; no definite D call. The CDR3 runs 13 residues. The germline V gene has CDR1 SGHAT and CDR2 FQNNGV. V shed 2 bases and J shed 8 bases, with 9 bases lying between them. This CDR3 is CASSLLGWEKLFL. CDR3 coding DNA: TGTGCCAGCAGCTTATTAGGTTGGGAAAAACTGTTTCTT.

The CDR3 protein is CAITPARGGAYEQYF. The CDR3 DNA reads as TGTGCCATCACCCCAGCCAGGGGGGGGGCCTACGAGCAGTACTTC. The rearrangement joins TRBV7-3 to TRBJ2-7; either TRBD1 or TRBD2 may supply D (7 bases each). Germline assignment: CDR1 SGHTA and CDR2 FQGTGA. V was pared by 10 bases and J by 2 bases, with 21 bases between. This CDR3 has 15 amino acids.

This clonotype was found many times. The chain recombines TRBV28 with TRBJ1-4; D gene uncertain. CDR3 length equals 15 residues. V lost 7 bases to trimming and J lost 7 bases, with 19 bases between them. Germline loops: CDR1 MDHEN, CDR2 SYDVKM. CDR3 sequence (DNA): TGTGCCAGCAACAAACCGGGCGGTGACGGTGAAAAACTGTTTTTT. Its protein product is CASNKPGGDGEKLFF.

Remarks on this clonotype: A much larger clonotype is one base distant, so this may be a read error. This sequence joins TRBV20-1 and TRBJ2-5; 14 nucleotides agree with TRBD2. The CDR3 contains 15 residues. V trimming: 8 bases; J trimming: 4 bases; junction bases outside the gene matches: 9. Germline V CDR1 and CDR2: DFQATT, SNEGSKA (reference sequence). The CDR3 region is CSSHGLAGGGETQYF. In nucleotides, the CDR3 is TGCAGTTCCCACGGACTAGCGGGAGGTGGAGAGACCCAGTACTTC.

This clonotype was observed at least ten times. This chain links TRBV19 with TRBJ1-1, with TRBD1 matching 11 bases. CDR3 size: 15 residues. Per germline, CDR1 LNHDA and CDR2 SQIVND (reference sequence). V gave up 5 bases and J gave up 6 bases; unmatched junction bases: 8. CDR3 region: CASSLWTGGASEAFF. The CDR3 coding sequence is TGTGCCAGTAGTTTGTGGACAGGGGGCGCCTCTGAAGCTTTCTTT.

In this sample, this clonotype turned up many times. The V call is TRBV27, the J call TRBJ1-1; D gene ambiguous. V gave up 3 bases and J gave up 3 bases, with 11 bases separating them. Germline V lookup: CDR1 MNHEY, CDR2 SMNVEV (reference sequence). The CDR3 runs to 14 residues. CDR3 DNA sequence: TGTGCCAGCAGTTTGCTACCAGTTGACACTGAAGCTTTCTTT. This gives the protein CASSLLPVDTEAFF.

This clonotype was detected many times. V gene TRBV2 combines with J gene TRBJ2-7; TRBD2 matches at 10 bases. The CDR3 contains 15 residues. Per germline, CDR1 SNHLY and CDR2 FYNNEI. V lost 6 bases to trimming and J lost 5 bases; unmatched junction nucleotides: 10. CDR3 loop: CASSFRVAGGDEQYF. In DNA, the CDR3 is TGTGCCAGCAGCTTTCGAGTAGCGGGAGGTGACGAGCAGTACTTC.

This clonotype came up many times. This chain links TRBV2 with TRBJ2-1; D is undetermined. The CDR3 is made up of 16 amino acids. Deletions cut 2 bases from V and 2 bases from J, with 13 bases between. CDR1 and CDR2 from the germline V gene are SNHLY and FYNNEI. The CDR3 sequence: CASSEYGDTTYNEQFF. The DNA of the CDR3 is TGTGCCAGCAGTGAATACGGCGACACGACCTACAATGAGCAGTTCTTC.

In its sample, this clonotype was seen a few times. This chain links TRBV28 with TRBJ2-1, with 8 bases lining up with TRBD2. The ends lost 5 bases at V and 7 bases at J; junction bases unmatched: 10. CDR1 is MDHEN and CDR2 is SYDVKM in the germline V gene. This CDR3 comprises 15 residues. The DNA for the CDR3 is TGTGCCAGCAGTAATCCCAGCGGGAGTGAGAATGAGCAGTTCTTC. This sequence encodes CASSNPSGSENEQFF.

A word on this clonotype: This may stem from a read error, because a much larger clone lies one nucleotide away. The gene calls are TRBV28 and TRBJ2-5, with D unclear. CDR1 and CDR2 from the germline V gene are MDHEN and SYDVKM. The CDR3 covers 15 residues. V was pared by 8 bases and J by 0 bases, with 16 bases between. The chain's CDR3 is CASQAPRVYQETQYF. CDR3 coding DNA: TGTGCCAGCCAGGCCCCTAGAGTGTACCAAGAGACCCAGTACTTC.

CDR3 protein: CASTPGTGGDGELFF. The CDR3 coding sequence is TGTGCCAGCACCCCAGGGACAGGGGGGGACGGGGAGCTGTTTTTT. V and J are TRBV12-3 or TRBV12-4 and TRBJ2-2, with 11 bases lining up with TRBD1. This CDR3 spans 15 amino acids. J lost 7 bases, V lost 7 bases, and 8 bases had no gene match.

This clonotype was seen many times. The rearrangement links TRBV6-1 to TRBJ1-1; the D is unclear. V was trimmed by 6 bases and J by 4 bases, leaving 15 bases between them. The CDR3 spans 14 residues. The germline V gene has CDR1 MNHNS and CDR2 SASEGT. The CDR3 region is CASRSTGGVTEAFF. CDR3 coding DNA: TGTGCCAGCAGGTCCACCGGAGGAGTCACTGAAGCTTTCTTT.

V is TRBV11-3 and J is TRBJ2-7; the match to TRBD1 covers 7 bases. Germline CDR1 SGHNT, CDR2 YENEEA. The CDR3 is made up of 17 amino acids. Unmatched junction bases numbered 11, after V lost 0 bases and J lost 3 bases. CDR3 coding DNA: TGTGCCAGCAGCTTAGATCAGGTGACAGGGAAAAACTACGAGCAGTACTTC. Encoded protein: CASSLDQVTGKNYEQYF.

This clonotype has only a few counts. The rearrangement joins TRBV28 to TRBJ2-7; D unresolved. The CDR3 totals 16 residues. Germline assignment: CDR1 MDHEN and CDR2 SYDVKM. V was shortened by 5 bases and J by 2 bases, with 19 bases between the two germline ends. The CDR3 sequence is CASSLPGLGSPYEQYF. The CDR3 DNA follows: TGTGCCAGCAGTCTTCCGGGCCTGGGTAGCCCCTACGAGCAGTACTTC.

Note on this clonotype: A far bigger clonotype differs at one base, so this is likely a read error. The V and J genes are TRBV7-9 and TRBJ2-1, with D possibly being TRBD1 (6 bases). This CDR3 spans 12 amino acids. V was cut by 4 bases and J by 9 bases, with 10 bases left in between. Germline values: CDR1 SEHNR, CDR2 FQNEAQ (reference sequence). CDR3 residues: CASSYLGGEQFF. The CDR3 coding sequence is TGTGCCAGCAGCTACTTAGGGGGTGAGCAGTTCTTC. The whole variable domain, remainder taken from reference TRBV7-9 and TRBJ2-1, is DTGVSQNPRHKITKRGQNVTFRCDPISEHNRLYWYRQTLGQGPEFLTYFQNEAQLEKSRLLSDRFSAERPKGSFSTLEIQRTEQGDSAMYLCASSYLGGEQFFGPGTRLTVL.

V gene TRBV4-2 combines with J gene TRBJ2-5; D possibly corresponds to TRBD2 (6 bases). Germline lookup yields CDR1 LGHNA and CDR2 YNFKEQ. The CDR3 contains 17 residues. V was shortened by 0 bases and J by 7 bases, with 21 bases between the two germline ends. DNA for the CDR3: TGTGCCAGCAGCCAAGATTCCAGCGGGCCAGGCCAGATGACCCAGTACTTC. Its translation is CASSQDSSGPGQMTQYF.

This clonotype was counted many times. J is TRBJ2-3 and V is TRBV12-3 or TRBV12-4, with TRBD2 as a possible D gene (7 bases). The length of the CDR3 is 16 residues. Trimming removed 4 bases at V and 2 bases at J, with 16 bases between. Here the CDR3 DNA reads TGTGCCAGCAGTTGGGGGGGCGGTCTAAACACAGATACGCAGTATTTT. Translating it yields CASSWGGGLNTDTQYF.

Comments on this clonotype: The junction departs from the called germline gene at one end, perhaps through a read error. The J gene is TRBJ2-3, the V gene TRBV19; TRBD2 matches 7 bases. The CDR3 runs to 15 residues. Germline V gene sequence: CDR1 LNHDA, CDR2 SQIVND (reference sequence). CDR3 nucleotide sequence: TGTGCCAGTAGTATAGATGCCCAGGCGGGAGATACGCATTATTTT. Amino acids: CASSIDAQAGDTHYF.

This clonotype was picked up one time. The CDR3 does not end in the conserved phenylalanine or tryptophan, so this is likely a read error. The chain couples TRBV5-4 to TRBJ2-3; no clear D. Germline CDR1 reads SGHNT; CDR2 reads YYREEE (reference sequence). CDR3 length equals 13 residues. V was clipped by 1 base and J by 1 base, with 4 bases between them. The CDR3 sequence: CASSLQGTDTQYL. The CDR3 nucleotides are TGTGCCAGCAGCTTGCAGGGCACAGATACGCAGTATCTT.

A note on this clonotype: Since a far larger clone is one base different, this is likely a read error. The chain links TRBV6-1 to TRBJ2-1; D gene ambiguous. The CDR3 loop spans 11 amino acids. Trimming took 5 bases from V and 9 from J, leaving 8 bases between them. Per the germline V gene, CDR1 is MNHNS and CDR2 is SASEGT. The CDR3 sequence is CASSYMVEQFF. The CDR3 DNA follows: TGTGCCAGCAGTTATATGGTTGAGCAGTTCTTC.

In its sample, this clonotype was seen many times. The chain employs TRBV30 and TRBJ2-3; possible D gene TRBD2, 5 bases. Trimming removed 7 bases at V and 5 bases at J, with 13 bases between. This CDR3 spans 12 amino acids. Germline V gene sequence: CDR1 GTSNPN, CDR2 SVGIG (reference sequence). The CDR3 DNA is TGTGCCTTTAGCGCGGTGGGAGATACGCAGTATTTT. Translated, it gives CAFSAVGDTQYF.